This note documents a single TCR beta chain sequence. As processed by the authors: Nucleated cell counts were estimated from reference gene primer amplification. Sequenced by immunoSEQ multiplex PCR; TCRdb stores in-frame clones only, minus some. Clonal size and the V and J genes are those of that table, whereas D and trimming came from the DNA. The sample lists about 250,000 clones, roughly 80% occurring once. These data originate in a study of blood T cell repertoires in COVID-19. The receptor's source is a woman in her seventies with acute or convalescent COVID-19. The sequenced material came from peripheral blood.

The CDR3 protein is CASSSGQGAFGYTF. The CDR3 DNA reads TGTGCCAGCAGTTCAGGGCAGGGGGCATTTGGCTACACCTTC. The chain joins TRBV28 to TRBJ1-2; 8 nucleotides match TRBD1. CDR3 length: 14 residues. In germline, CDR1 is MDHEN, CDR2 SYDVKM. V lost 4 bases, J lost 7 bases, and 8 bases stayed unmatched.